Shown below are 20 T cell receptor beta chains from a single sample sequenced in a study of cytomegalovirus exposure and HLA in healthy donors. Primers for the PCR totalled 60 Vbeta and 13 Jbeta. Produced via immunoSEQ multiplex PCR; TCRdb's table is partial and in-frame only. The top ten hold approximately 3.7% of the sample, which has some 100,000 clones, around 80% seen once. Sequencing used PBMCs. Receptors originate from a female donor in good health and CMV-seropositive.

This clone was counted only a few times. The V and J genes are TRBV6-4 and TRBJ2-1; D is possibly TRBD1 (5 bases). The CDR3 is 16 residues long. Trimming removed 0 bases at V and 0 bases at J, with 9 bases between. Germline CDR1 is MRHNA and CDR2 is SNTAGT. CDR3 sequence: CASSDSGLSSYNEQFF. CDR3 coding DNA: TGTGCCAGCAGTGACTCGGGGCTGAGCTCCTACAATGAGCAGTTCTTC.

The genes are TRBV9 and TRBJ2-5, with D tentatively TRBD2 (5 bases). The CDR3 extends over 14 amino acids. CDR1 is SGDLS and CDR2 is YYNGEE in the germline V gene. The ends were cut back, 0 bases at V and 4 bases at J, with 10 bases in the middle. CDR3 protein: CASSVVAKGETQYF. Here the CDR3 DNA reads TGTGCCAGCAGCGTAGTAGCGAAAGGAGAGACCCAGTACTTC.

The V call is TRBV27, the J call TRBJ2-5, with TRBD2 identical over 8 bases. Trimming removed 2 bases from V and 5 bases from J; junction bases left unmatched: 4. Germline values: CDR1 MNHEY, CDR2 SMNVEV (reference sequence). The CDR3 is 14 amino acids. The DNA for the CDR3 is TGTGCCAGCAGTTTAACACTAGCGGCGGAGACCCAGTACTTC. Amino acids: CASSLTLAAETQYF.

This clone was seen a single time. V usage is TRBV6-6 and J usage is TRBJ1-1; TRBD1 might be the D (6 bases). Trimming took off 8 bases at V and 0 bases at J, with 10 bases between the two ends. There are 13 residues in the CDR3. CDR1 MNHNY and CDR2 SVGAGI come from the germline V gene (reference sequence). Written as DNA, the CDR3 is TGTGCCAGCGGCAGGGGCTTGAACACTGAAGCTTTCTTT. Translated, it gives CASGRGLNTEAFF.

The chain carries TRBV5-4 and TRBJ1-1; 8 bases are shared with TRBD1. Germline assignment: CDR1 SGHNT and CDR2 YYREEE (reference sequence). There are 16 residues in the CDR3. V lost 4 bases, J lost 1 base, and 9 bases stayed unmatched. The CDR3 DNA is TGTGCCAGCAGCACAGGGGGGCGCCTCCCGAACACTGAAGCTTTCTTT. Translated: CASSTGGRLPNTEAFF.

In this sample, this clone turned up a few times. Other DNA sequences in the sample encode the same CDR3. The chain joins TRBV5-1 to TRBJ2-3; TRBD2 matches 11 bases. Germline V lookup: CDR1 SGHRS, CDR2 YFSETQ. Trimming cost V 4 bases and J 1 base; bases outside gene matches: 2. The CDR3 loop spans 15 amino acids. The CDR3 reads CASSPGLAGTDTQYF. The CDR3 nucleotides read TGCGCCAGCAGCCCGGGACTAGCGGGCACAGATACGCAGTATTTT.

This clone has only one observation. The chain is built from TRBV6-1 and TRBJ2-7, with 9 bases lining up with TRBD2. Per germline, CDR1 MNHNS and CDR2 SASEGT. This CDR3 has 16 residues. V gave up 4 bases and J gave up 3 bases; unmatched junction bases: 10. The CDR3 DNA reads TGTGCCAGCAGTGTTTTTGGGGCTAGCGGGAACTACGAGCAGTACTTC. Translation: CASSVFGASGNYEQYF.

The chain links TRBV5-1 to TRBJ2-1; D may be TRBD2 (6 bases). In germline, CDR1 is SGHRS, CDR2 YFSETQ. The CDR3 runs to 15 residues. The V and J ends lost 4 bases and 4 bases respectively, with 15 bases between them. The CDR3 sequence: CASSRGITLYNEQFF. DNA for the CDR3: TGCGCCAGCAGCCGCGGGATAACATTATACAATGAGCAGTTCTTC. Drawing the rest from reference TRBV5-1 and TRBJ2-1, the complete variable domain is KAGVTQTPRYLIKTRGQQVTLSCSPISGHRSVSWYQQTPGQGLQFLFEYFSETQRNKGNFPGRFSGRQFSNSRSEMNVSTLELGDSALYLCASSRGITLYNEQFFGPGTRLTVL.

The rearrangement joins TRBV5-1 to TRBJ2-3; 7 nucleotides line up with TRBD2. Germline values: CDR1 SGHRS, CDR2 YFSETQ. With V trimmed by 7 bases and J by 2 bases, 7 bases remained unmatched. The CDR3 length is 14 residues. For the CDR3, the DNA is TGCGCCAGCGTCCCTAGCGGATACACAGATACGCAGTATTTT. It specifies CASVPSGYTDTQYF.

The CDR3 loop is CASRGRSENTGELFF. For the CDR3, the DNA is TGTGCCAGCAGGGGGAGGAGTGAGAACACCGGGGAGCTGTTTTTT. The chain carries TRBV6-1 and TRBJ2-2; a possible D gene is TRBD2 (6 bases). The V end was cut by 6 bases, the J end by 1 base, with 12 bases between. CDR1 is MNHNS, CDR2 SASEGT, per germline. The CDR3 consists of 15 residues.

This clone was found a few times. The chain recombines TRBV6-1 with TRBJ1-6; TRBD1 matches 8 bases. V lost 4 bases, J lost 9 bases, and 8 bases stayed unmatched. Looked up from germline, CDR1 is MNHNS and CDR2 is SASEGT. The CDR3 totals 15 residues. CDR3 protein: CASSADRGSGSPLHF. CDR3 bases: TGTGCCAGCAGTGCCGACAGGGGATCAGGTTCACCCCTCCACTTT.

This chain connects TRBV19 to TRBJ1-2; a weak D match, TRBD1 (5 bases). This CDR3 has 15 residues. With 5 bases removed from V and 4 bases from J, the gap between germline ends came to 17 bases. Germline assignment: CDR1 LNHDA and CDR2 SQIVND (reference sequence). The CDR3, as DNA: TGTGCCAGTAGTCCGGGTCACAGGACCGTCTATGGCTACACCTTC. It codes for CASSPGHRTVYGYTF.

This chain joins TRBV19 and TRBJ2-2; 10 nucleotides line up with TRBD1. The CDR3 length is 16 residues. Per the germline V gene, CDR1 is LNHDA and CDR2 is SQIVND (reference sequence). With V trimmed by 6 bases and J by 3 bases, 7 bases remained unmatched. CDR3 bases: TGTGCCAGTAGGTCCCCCGGGACAGGGGACACCGGGGAGCTGTTTTTT. Translating it yields CASRSPGTGDTGELFF.

The DNA of the CDR3 is TGCGCCAGCAGCTTGATTTGGGGGGGAGAGACCCAGTACTTC. The encoded protein is CASSLIWGGETQYF. The rearrangement links TRBV5-1 to TRBJ2-5; 7 bases agree with TRBD2. V shed 1 base, J shed 4 bases, and the junction held 4 bases outside the gene matches. The CDR3 covers 14 residues. The germline V gene has CDR1 SGHRS and CDR2 YFSETQ.

The chain carries TRBV11-2 and TRBJ2-7; tentative D call: TRBD1 (7 bases). CDR1 and CDR2 from the germline V gene are SGHAT and FQNNGV. With 0 bases removed from V and 6 bases from J, the gap between germline ends came to 15 bases. The CDR3 spans 15 residues. The CDR3 DNA follows: TGTGCCAGCAGCTTAGAAGCAGGGGGGAGGCGCGAGCAGTACTTC. Its protein product is CASSLEAGGRREQYF.

This clone was seen more than once but under ten times. The chain uses TRBV7-6 and TRBJ2-3; TRBD2 matches 7 bases. With 5 bases clipped from V and 0 bases from J, the junction kept 5 bases outside the gene matches. CDR3 length equals 15 residues. Germline CDR1 and CDR2: SGHVS and FNYEAQ. The CDR3 nucleotides read TGTGCCAGCAGCCCCAGCGGGGCTAGCACAGATACGCAGTATTTT. Amino acids: CASSPSGASTDTQYF.

This clone occurred once. This chain links TRBV7-9 with TRBJ2-1; 12 bases map to TRBD2. The CDR3 runs to 15 residues. Germline loops: CDR1 SEHNR, CDR2 FQNEAQ (reference sequence). Unmatched junction bases numbered 4, after V lost 6 bases and J lost 4 bases. Written as DNA, the CDR3 is TGTGCCAGCAGTGAGACTAGCGGGAGTTACAATGAGCAGTTCTTC. This codes for CASSETSGSYNEQFF.

The V gene is TRBV27, the J gene TRBJ1-4, with D possibly matching TRBD1 (5 bases). The V end lost 3 bases, the J end lost 6 bases, and 11 bases lay between the germline ends. CDR1 MNHEY and CDR2 SMNVEV come from the germline V gene (reference sequence). The CDR3 totals 14 residues. CDR3 DNA sequence: TGTGCCAGCAGTTTTCTGAGCAGGGATGAAAAACTGTTTTTT. Translation: CASSFLSRDEKLFF.

V and J are TRBV18 and TRBJ2-7, with 7 bases aligning to TRBD2. The CDR3 has 14 residues. Unmatched junction bases numbered 5, after V lost 3 bases and J lost 3 bases. CDR1 is KGHSH and CDR2 is LQKENI in the germline V gene. CDR3 DNA: TGTGCCAGCTCACCGGGGGGGTTAGACTACGAGCAGTACTTC. This gives the protein CASSPGGLDYEQYF. The variable domain in full, completed from reference TRBV18 and TRBJ2-7, reads NAGVMQNPRHLVRRRGQEARLRCSPMKGHSHVYWYRQLPEEGLKFMVYLQKENIIDESGMPKERFSAEFPKEGPSILRIQQVVRGDSAAYFCASSPGGLDYEQYFGPGTRLTVT.

V and J are TRBV29-1 and TRBJ2-1, with 7 bases identical to TRBD2. The CDR3 is 14 residues long. The germline gives CDR1 SQVTM, CDR2 ANQGSEA. Unmatched junction bases numbered 9, after V lost 3 bases and J lost 7 bases. CDR3 sequence (DNA): TGCAGCGTTGATGGGGGGGTGCGAAGGAATGAGCAGTTCTTC. This translates into CSVDGGVRRNEQFF.